A selection of T cell receptor beta chains follows, all from one sample in a study of T cell repertoires in cytomegalovirus infection. TCRdb redid the calling of the reads with MiXCR, one entry per CDR3 protein. The sample includes 700,000 to 900,000 distinct CDR3 sequences, 25% to 30% of them seen just once. These TCRs are of unknown antigen specificity. The source was cultured CD8+ T cells from PBMCs, collected from culture after CMV antigen stimulation. These receptors were taken from a human donor in good health (CMV status not recorded). Some clones in this sample may be carry-over from other donors' samples. The conserved cysteine and the conserved F or W are not part of the CDR3 here.

j_gene,v_gene,CDR3aa
TRBJ2-2,TRBV7-9,ASSHPGTVNTGELF
TRBJ1-4,TRBV19,ASTYNEKLF
TRBJ2-3,TRBV7-9,ASSLFTQVSTDTQY
TRBJ2-1,TRBV7-6,ASSPLVRGREQF
TRBJ1-2,TRBV5-1,ASSLPRDMGRDYYGYT
TRBJ2-1,TRBV7-8,ASSLAGPFAEQF
TRBJ2-1,TRBV6-1,ASSDRGNSYNEQF
TRBJ1-1,TRBV6-1,ASTPPEAF
TRBJ2-3,TRBV7-9,ASSLEFQGEITDTQY
TRBJ2-1,TRBV19,ASMAGTVYNEQF
TRBJ2-3,TRBV5-6,ASSPPPGTRDTDTQY
TRBJ1-2,TRBV27,ASSLSRDRYGYT
TRBJ1-1,TRBV19,ASSIASLSNTEAF
TRBJ2-1,TRBV4-3,ASSQDTSGGFSYNEQF
TRBJ1-1,TRBV10-3,AISEQNTEAF
TRBJ2-5,TRBV6-2/TRBV6-3,ASSYSIPRGQETQY
TRBJ1-5,TRBV12-3/TRBV12-4,ASSLTGPYGGQPQH